The TCR beta chain under discussion was sequenced for a study of T cell changes during pregnancy in multiple sclerosis. Produced via immunoSEQ multiplex PCR; TCRdb's table is partial and in-frame only. Of tens of thousands of clones in the sample, around 90% were seen once. CDR3 length equals 15 residues. V gave up 4 bases and J gave up 6 bases; unmatched junction bases: 8. Germline CDR1 reads MGHRA; CDR2 reads YSYEKL. The receptor comes from a female donor in good health, enrolled as a control in a pregnancy study. The chain joins TRBV4-1 to TRBJ2-7; TRBD2 matches at 11 bases. The starting material was peripheral blood, obtained after pregnancy. The CDR3 loop reads CASSPPPGLAVEQYF. For the CDR3, the DNA is TGCGCCAGCAGCCCCCCCCCGGGACTAGCGGTCGAGCAGTACTTC.